This TCR beta chain was identified during a study of CD8+CD57+ T cells in acquired aplastic anemia. At the level of the study: Average DNA yield from sorted CD4+ and CD8+ cells was about 2.9 ug.

An expansion of CD8+CD57+ cells by flow cytometry had been shown in patients chosen for sequencing. Every patient was diagnosed with severe acquired aplastic anemia. Using genomic DNA as the template, TCR beta VDJ and CDR3 profiling was carried out. From the reads, TCRdb called clonotypes with MiXCR, one entry per CDR3 protein. Of roughly 290,000 distinct CDR3 sequences in the sample, around three fifths were seen once. As regards this clonotype: Its antigen is unidentified.

Whole-study results and caveats: Statistical testing detected no significant gap in CD8+ Simpson's diversity between patients and controls. Overlap between patients and controls comprised 25 to 35 CD8+ CDR3 sequences.

There are 12 residues in the CDR3. CDR1 and CDR2 from the germline V gene are MGHDK and SYGVNS. Trimming shortened V by 1 base and J by 7 bases, and 8 bases separated the two germline ends. This TCR came from a human donor with aplastic anemia. Sequenced: sorted CD4+, CD8+, or CD8+CD57+ T cells (not recorded which) from PBMCs. The V and J genes are TRBV25-1 and TRBJ2-7; a possible D gene is TRBD2 (5 bases). The CDR3 DNA reads as TGTGCCAGCAGTGAATCAACGGGGGAGCAGTACTTC. It yields the protein CASSESTGEQYF.